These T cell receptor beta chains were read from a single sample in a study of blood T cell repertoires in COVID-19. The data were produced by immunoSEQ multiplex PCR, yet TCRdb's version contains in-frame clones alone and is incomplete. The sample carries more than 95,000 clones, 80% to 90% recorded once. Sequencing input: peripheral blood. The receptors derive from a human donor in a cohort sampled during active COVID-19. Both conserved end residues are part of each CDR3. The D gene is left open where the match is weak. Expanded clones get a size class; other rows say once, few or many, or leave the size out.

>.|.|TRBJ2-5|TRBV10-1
TGCGCCAGCAGTGATGCACAGGGAGTGGGTCGGGAGACCCAGTACTTC
CASSDAQGVGRETQYF
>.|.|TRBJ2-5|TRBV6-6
TGTGCCAGCACTCTTGAAGAGACCCAGTACTTC
CASTLEETQYF
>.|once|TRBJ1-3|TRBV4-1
TGCGCCAGCAGCCAAGGACCCCGTAGCGGAAACACCATATATTTT
CASSQGPRSGNTIYF
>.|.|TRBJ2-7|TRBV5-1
TGCGCCAGCAGCTTGGCTGGGGGGACCGAGCAGTACTTC
CASSLAGGTEQYF
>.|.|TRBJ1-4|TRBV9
TGTGCCAGCAGCGTAGTGGCGGGGCTTAATGAAAAACTGTTTTTT
CASSVVAGLNEKLFF
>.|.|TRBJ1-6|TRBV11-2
TGTGCCAGCAGCTTAGATCTATCCCACTCCTATAATTCACCCCTCCACTTT
CASSLDLSHSYNSPLHF
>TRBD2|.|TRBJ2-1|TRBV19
TGTGCCAGTAGGCCTAGCGGGGGGGCTCCTGAGAATGAGCAGTTCTTC
CASRPSGGAPENEQFF
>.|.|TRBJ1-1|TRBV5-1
TGCGCCAGCAGCTTTGGGGGCTGGGACACTGAAGCTTTCTTT
CASSFGGWDTEAFF
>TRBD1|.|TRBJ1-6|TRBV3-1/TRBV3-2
TGTGCCAGCAGCCCGAGGGACAGGACCAATTCACCCCTCCACTTT
CASSPRDRTNSPLHF
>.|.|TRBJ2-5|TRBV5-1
TGCGCCAGCAGCGTCGTCTCAGGGAGGGAGACCCAGTACTTC
CASSVVSGRETQYF
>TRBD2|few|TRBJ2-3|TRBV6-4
TGTGCCAGCAGTGACAAGGCGGGAGGGCGGGATACGCAGTATTTT
CASSDKAGGRDTQYF
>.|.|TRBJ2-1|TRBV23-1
TGCGCCAGCAGCCCGGAAGCGGTAGAGCAGTTCTTC
CASSPEAVEQFF
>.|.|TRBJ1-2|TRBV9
TGTGCCAGCAGCCTAGACCCGACAGTCTATGGCTACACCTTC
CASSLDPTVYGYTF
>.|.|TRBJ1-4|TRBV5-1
TGCGCCAGCAGCTCGATACAGATGAATGAAAAACTGTTTTTT
CASSSIQMNEKLFF
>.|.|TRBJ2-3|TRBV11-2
TGTGCCAGCAGCTTAGTAACCGGTGCAGGAAATACGCAGTATTTT
CASSLVTGAGNTQYF
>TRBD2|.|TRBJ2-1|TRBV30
TGTGCCTACCGTGAAGCGGGAGTGAAGAATGAGCAGTTCTTC
CAYREAGVKNEQFF
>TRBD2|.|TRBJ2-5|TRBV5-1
TGCGCCAGCAGCTCGGCGGGACTAGCCCCCCAAGAGACCCAGTACTTC
CASSSAGLAPQETQYF
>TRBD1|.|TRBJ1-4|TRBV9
TGTGCCAGCAGCCTCCGGGACAGGGCTACAGGAGCAACTAATGAAAAACTGTTTTTT
CASSLRDRATGATNEKLFF
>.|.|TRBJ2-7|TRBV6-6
TGTGCCAGCAGTCGATTGGGGGCGGAGCAGTACTTC
CASSRLGAEQYF
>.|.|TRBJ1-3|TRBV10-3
TGTGCCTGTGGGGAGGTCTCTGGAAACACCATATATTTT
CACGEVSGNTIYF
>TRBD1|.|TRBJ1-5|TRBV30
TGTGCCCTTAGACAGGGGGCAGGTCAGCCCCAGCATTTT
CALRQGAGQPQHF
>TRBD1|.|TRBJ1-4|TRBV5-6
TGTGCCAGCAGCCGTCGCGAAGGGACAGGGAATGAAAAACTGTTTTTT
CASSRREGTGNEKLFF
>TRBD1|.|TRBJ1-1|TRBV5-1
TGCGCCAGCAGGGACAGGGGCCAGAACACTGAAGCTTTCTTT
CASRDRGQNTEAFF
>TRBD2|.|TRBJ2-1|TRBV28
TGTGCCAGCAGTTTGGGTCTTGGGACTAGCGGGTACAATGAGCAGTTCTTC
CASSLGLGTSGYNEQFF
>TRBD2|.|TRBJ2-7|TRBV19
TGTGCCAGTAGTACTCTCACTAGCGGGAGCTACGAGCAGTACTTC
CASSTLTSGSYEQYF
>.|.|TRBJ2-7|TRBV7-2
TGTGCCAGCAGCTCCCCCCGGGACTTCTACGAGCAGTACTTC
CASSSPRDFYEQYF
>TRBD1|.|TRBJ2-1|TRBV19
TGTGCCAGTAGTATAGAGGCGGGACAGGGACGGAATGAGCAGTTCTTC
CASSIEAGQGRNEQFF
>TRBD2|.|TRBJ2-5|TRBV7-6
TGTGCCAGCTCGGAACGAGCGGGGGGCCAAGAGACCCAGTACTTC
CASSERAGGQETQYF
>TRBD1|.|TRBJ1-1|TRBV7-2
TGTGCCAGCAGCTCTCAGCTAGGGGGCGGAAATACTGAAGCTTTCTTT
CASSSQLGGGNTEAFF
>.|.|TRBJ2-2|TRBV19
TGTGCCAGTAGTCGGGGTGCGGTCCGGAAGGCCGGGGAGCTGTTTTTT
CASSRGAVRKAGELFF
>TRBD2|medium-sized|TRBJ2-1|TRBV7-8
TGTGCCAGCAGCAAATGGGGGGCTAGCGGGAGGTGGTACAATGAGCAGTTCTTC
CASSKWGASGRWYNEQFF
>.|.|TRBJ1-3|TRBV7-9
TGTGCCAGCAGCCCGTGGGGCAGTGGGGACACCATATATTTT
CASSPWGSGDTIYF
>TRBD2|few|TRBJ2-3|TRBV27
TGTGCCAGCAGTTCTTGGACTAGCGGGAGTGATACGCAGTATTTT
CASSSWTSGSDTQYF
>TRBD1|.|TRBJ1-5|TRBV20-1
TGCAGTGCTAGTGACAGGGGGATAGTAAGCAATCAGCCCCAGCATTTT
CSASDRGIVSNQPQHF
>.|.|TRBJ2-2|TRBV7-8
TGTGCCAGCAGCGACAGGAGAATCAGCGCCGGGGAGCTGTTTTTT
CASSDRRISAGELFF
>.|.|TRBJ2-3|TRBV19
TGTGCCAGTAGTATAGGCGAAGGGGATGGGTCAGATACGCAGTATTTT
CASSIGEGDGSDTQYF
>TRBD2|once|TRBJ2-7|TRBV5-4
TGTGCCAGCAGCTTGGATGGTAGCGGGGGCCCCGCCTCCTACGAGCAGTACTTC
CASSLDGSGGPASYEQYF
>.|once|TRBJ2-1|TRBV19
TGTGCCAGTAGCTGGGGGCGAAGCACCTACAATGAGCAGTTCTTC
CASSWGRSTYNEQFF
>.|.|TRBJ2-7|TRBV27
TGTGCCAGCAGTTTCTCCTTAGGGAGCTACGAGCAGTACTTC
CASSFSLGSYEQYF
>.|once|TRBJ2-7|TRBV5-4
TGTGCCAGCAGCCGGGGGTTGGAGGGCCGAAACGAGCAGTACTTC
CASSRGLEGRNEQYF
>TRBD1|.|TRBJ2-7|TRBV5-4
TGTGCCAGCAGCTTGTCCGGGACAGGGGTGTCCTACGAGCAGTACTTC
CASSLSGTGVSYEQYF
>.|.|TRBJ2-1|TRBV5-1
TGCGCCAGCAGCCCCCCTAGCGTAGAAAACAATGAGCAGTTCTTC
CASSPPSVENNEQFF
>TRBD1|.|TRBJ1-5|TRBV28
TGTGCCAGCAGTTTTCAGGCGGGACAGGGGTTTCAGCCCCAGCATTTT
CASSFQAGQGFQPQHF
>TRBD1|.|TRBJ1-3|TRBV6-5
TGTGCCAGCAGTTACTCGACAGGGAGGAGAAACACCATATATTTT
CASSYSTGRRNTIYF